The next 5 T cell receptor beta chains were all read from a single sample in a study of T cell repertoires in cytomegalovirus infection. The antigens of these receptors remain unknown. One entry per CDR3 protein results from TCRdb running MiXCR on the reads. The sample has 800,000 to 950,000 distinct CDR3 sequences, approximately 29% seen once. The sample was cultured CD8+ T cells from PBMCs, taken from culture after CMV antigen stimulation. These TCRs come from a human donor in good health (CMV status not recorded). Some clones in this sample may be carry-over from other donors' samples.

The V and J genes are TRBV14 and TRBJ1-4; the match to TRBD1 covers 8 bases. The CDR3 sequence is 17 residues long. Trimming cost V 1 base and J 8 bases; bases outside gene matches: 12. Germline V CDR1 and CDR2: SGHDN, FVKESK. The CDR3 loop is CASSQGQGARWEEKLFF. CDR3 DNA: TGTGCCAGCAGCCAAGGGCAGGGGGCGAGATGGGAGGAAAAACTGTTTTTT.

This clonotype was counted many times. J is TRBJ2-1 and V is TRBV7-2; no clear D. The CDR3 covers 13 residues. V lost 2 bases, J lost 4 bases, and 6 bases lay in between. Germline V gene lookup returns CDR1 SGHTA and CDR2 FQGNSA. CDR3 protein: CASSLPNYNEQFF. The CDR3 nucleotides read TGTGCCAGCAGCTTACCGAATTACAATGAGCAGTTCTTC.

Many counts were recorded for this clonotype. The genes are TRBV7-6 and TRBJ2-1; D is possibly TRBD2 (6 bases). Germline loops: CDR1 SGHVS, CDR2 FNYEAQ. Trimming took off 4 bases at V and 0 bases at J, with 10 bases between the two ends. The CDR3 has 15 amino acids. The CDR3 reads CASSSRGSSYNEQFF. The DNA for the CDR3 is TGTGCCAGCAGCTCCCGGGGGAGCTCCTACAATGAGCAGTTCTTC.

The chain uses TRBV20-1 and TRBJ2-5; D is unresolved. Germline CDR1 is DFQATT and CDR2 is SNEGSKA (reference sequence). CDR3 length: 13 residues. V gave up 6 bases and J gave up 0 bases, with 11 bases separating them. CDR3 in amino acids: CSARAWDQETQYF. The CDR3 coding sequence is TGCAGTGCCCGAGCTTGGGACCAAGAGACCCAGTACTTC.

This clonotype turned up a few times. This chain uses TRBV6-5 with TRBJ1-1, with TRBD1 matching over 7 bases. The CDR3 covers 15 residues. J gave up 3 bases and V 1 base, and 5 bases lay outside the gene matches. From germline, CDR1 is MNHEY and CDR2 SVGAGI. CDR3 protein: CASSYFRQGDTEAFF. Here the CDR3 DNA reads TGTGCCAGCAGTTACTTCAGACAGGGAGACACTGAAGCTTTCTTT.